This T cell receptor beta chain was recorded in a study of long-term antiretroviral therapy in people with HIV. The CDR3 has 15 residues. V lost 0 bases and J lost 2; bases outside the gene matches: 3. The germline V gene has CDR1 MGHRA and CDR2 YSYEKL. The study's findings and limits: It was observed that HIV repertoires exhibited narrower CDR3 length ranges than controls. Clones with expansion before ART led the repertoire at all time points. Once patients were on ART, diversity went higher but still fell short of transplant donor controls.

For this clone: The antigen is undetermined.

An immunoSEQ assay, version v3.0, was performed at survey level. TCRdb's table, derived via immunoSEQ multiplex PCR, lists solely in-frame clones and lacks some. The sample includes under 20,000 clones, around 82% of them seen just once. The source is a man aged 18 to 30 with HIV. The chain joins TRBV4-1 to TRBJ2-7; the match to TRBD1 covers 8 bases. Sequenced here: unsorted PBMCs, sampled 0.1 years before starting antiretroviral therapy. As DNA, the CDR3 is TGCGCCAGCAGCCAAGAGGCAGGGGGCACCTACGAGCAGTACTTC. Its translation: CASSQEAGGTYEQYF.